The source of this T cell receptor (beta chain) is a study of T cell responses to AZD1222 COVID-19 vaccine. The overall study: Second-dose groups at about 4 or about 12 weeks were pooled.

The germline V gene has CDR1 MNHEY and CDR2 SVGAGI. Between the trimmed V and J ends, which lost 5 bases and 7 bases, there was a span of 14 bases. This CDR3 contains 13 residues. As regards this clone: Its antigen is currently unknown.

Using immunoSEQ multiplex PCR, the repertoire was profiled, and TCRdb retains in-frame clones only, with some absent. There are approximately 100,000 clones in the sample; 85% to 90% occur only once, and over 15% lies in the top ten. Points from the study as a whole: Recipients of AZD1222 seropositive at baseline numbered only 6 or 7. Researchers took repertoire samples only after the peak T cell response had come. Breadth and depth of Spike-specific TCRs rose after two AZD1222 doses.

This TCR came from an adult in good health. The chain carries TRBV6-5 and TRBJ1-2; D remains unclear. The source material was peripheral blood, sampled on day 0 of AZD1222 vaccination. The CDR3 DNA reads as TGTGCCAGCAGTCCGCAGGTGGCCGCTGGCTACACCTTC. Amino acids: CASSPQVAAGYTF.